Following are 13 T cell receptor beta chains from one sample sequenced in a study of T-cell reconstitution after alpha-beta-depleted transplantation in children. TCRbeta library preparation incorporated unique molecular identifiers. TCRdb re-called the PCR reads through MiXCR, storing one row per CDR3 protein. The table lists 40,000 to 60,000 distinct CDR3 sequences, about 9.3% of them singletons. The sample in question was PBMCs, mostly from graft donor cells, obtained 60 days after TCRalphabeta/CD19-depleted stem cell transplant. Receptor source: a male patient aged 2-9 years who had a stem cell transplant for chronic granulomatous disease, so the T cells may come from the graft donor.

This clonotype was counted many times. The chain recombines TRBV7-2 with TRBJ2-1; TRBD2 aligns across 12 bases. Losses at the gene ends were 3 bases for V and 6 bases for J; bases not matched to a gene: 6. The CDR3 is made up of 16 amino acids. Germline-derived CDR1 and CDR2 are SGHTA and FQGNSA. DNA for the CDR3: TGTGCCAGCAGCTTCGAACTAGCGGGAGGTGGCAATGAGCAGTTCTTC. As protein: CASSFELAGGGNEQFF.

There are a few counts of this clonotype. The chain couples TRBV20-1 to TRBJ2-3, with unresolved D. The CDR3 is 12 residues long. Germline CDR1 and CDR2: DFQATT and SNEGSKA (reference sequence). Between the trimmed V and J ends, which lost 3 bases and 3 bases, there was a span of 7 bases. The CDR3 protein is CSARLQTDTQYF. CDR3 bases: TGCAGTGCTAGGCTACAGACAGATACGCAGTATTTT.

In its sample, this clonotype was seen many times. The chain recombines TRBV7-9 with TRBJ2-3; D assignment may be TRBD1 or TRBD2 (5 bases each). The germline gives CDR1 SEHNR, CDR2 FQNEAQ (reference sequence). The CDR3 has 13 amino acids. Trimming cost V 2 bases and J 5 bases, with 8 bases left between them. The CDR3: CASSLRDVDTQYF. The CDR3 DNA reads as TGTGCCAGCAGCTTACGGGACGTAGATACGCAGTATTTT.

The table lists this clonotype with many counts. The rearrangement links TRBV29-1 to TRBJ2-3; D is ambiguous. The V end lost 4 bases, the J end lost 0 bases, and 14 bases lay between the germline ends. Per the germline V gene, CDR1 is SQVTM and CDR2 is ANQGSEA. The length of the CDR3 is 15 residues. For the CDR3, the DNA is TGCAGCGTTGCAAGTATGAGGTCGAGCACAGATACGCAGTATTTT. It specifies CSVASMRSSTDTQYF.

This clonotype was seen at least ten times. The CDR3 sequence is CASGTQGNEQFF. CDR3 nucleotides: TGCGCCAGCGGGACTCAGGGGAATGAGCAGTTCTTC. The V call is TRBV5-1, the J call TRBJ2-1; TRBD1 or TRBD2 may be the D gene (6 bases each). The length of the CDR3 is 12 residues. Germline lookup yields CDR1 SGHRS and CDR2 YFSETQ. The V end lost 7 bases, the J end lost 7 bases, and 12 bases lay between the germline ends.

The table lists this clonotype with many counts. J is TRBJ2-1 and V is TRBV4-1; a possible D gene is TRBD1 (5 bases). Germline lookup yields CDR1 MGHRA and CDR2 YSYEKL. The CDR3 length is 14 residues. V dropped 0 bases and J dropped 14 bases, with 17 bases sitting between them. CDR3 DNA sequence: TGCGCCAGCAGCCAAGAGATACTGGCAGGGAAGGAGTTCTTC. Translation: CASSQEILAGKEFF.

This clonotype showed up many times. V is TRBV11-2 and J is TRBJ1-1, with 9 bases matching TRBD1. V lost 1 base and J lost 3; bases outside the gene matches: 0. Germline V gene lookup returns CDR1 SGHAT and CDR2 FQNNGV. CDR3 length: 14 residues. In DNA, the CDR3 is TGTGCCAGCAGCTTAGGGGACAGGGACACTGAAGCTTTCTTT. This translates into CASSLGDRDTEAFF.

In this sample, this clonotype turned up a few times. The chain employs TRBV1 and TRBJ2-1; the tabulated D call, TRBD1, remains unverified against the DNA. TRBV1 is a pseudogene locus. This CDR3 contains 14 residues. The CDR3 here is CTSSRTGSYNEQFF. In DNA, the CDR3 is TGCACCAGCAGTCGGACAGGGTCCTACAATGAGCAGTTCTTC.

This clonotype was counted many times. The V gene is TRBV5-6, the J gene TRBJ1-2; D ambiguous. This CDR3 spans 13 amino acids. V was cut by 5 bases and J by 5 bases, with 13 bases left in between. Germline CDR1 and CDR2: SGHDT and YYEEEE. The CDR3 spells CASSSGSYYGYTF. CDR3 nucleotides: TGTGCCAGCAGTTCGGGAAGCTATTATGGCTACACCTTC.

This clonotype was observed at least ten times. This chain joins TRBV9 and TRBJ2-1, with 9 bases aligning to TRBD2. This CDR3 spans 15 amino acids. V trimming: 2 bases; J trimming: 6 bases; junction bases outside the gene matches: 6. Per the germline V gene, CDR1 is SGDLS and CDR2 is YYNGEE. The CDR3 nucleotides read TGTGCCAGCAGCGTTGGCGGGAGGGTTGGCAATGAGCAGTTCTTC. This translates into CASSVGGRVGNEQFF.

The sample holds many counts of this clonotype. The chain employs TRBV2 and TRBJ2-6; weak D call: TRBD1 (5 bases). The CDR3 length is 16 residues. Germline CDR1 is SNHLY and CDR2 is FYNNEI. Trimming took off 6 bases at V and 2 bases at J, with 14 bases between the two ends. CDR3 residues: CASRHQGRTGANVLTF. In nucleotides, the CDR3 is TGTGCCAGCAGGCATCAGGGAAGAACTGGGGCCAACGTCCTGACTTTC.

Only a few counts were recorded for this clonotype. V and J are TRBV18 and TRBJ2-7; 15 nucleotides agree with TRBD2. Germline-derived CDR1 and CDR2 are KGHSH and LQKENI. This CDR3 region has 15 residues. Trimming removed 5 bases from V and 5 bases from J; junction bases left unmatched: 4. CDR3 in amino acids: CASSTRTSGRDEQYF. CDR3 in DNA: TGTGCCAGCTCAACCCGGACTAGCGGGAGGGACGAGCAGTACTTC. Variable domain in full (rest from reference TRBV18 and TRBJ2-7): NAGVMQNPRHLVRRRGQEARLRCSPMKGHSHVYWYRQLPEEGLKFMVYLQKENIIDESGMPKERFSAEFPKEGPSILRIQQVVRGDSAAYFCASSTRTSGRDEQYFGPGTRLTVT.

This clonotype showed up just a few times. This chain uses TRBV4-1 with TRBJ1-6; 8 bases align to TRBD1. V shed 0 bases, J shed 8 bases, and the junction held 6 bases outside the gene matches. Looked up from germline, CDR1 is MGHRA and CDR2 is YSYEKL. The CDR3 totals 16 residues. This CDR3 reads CASSQDSPGGYSPLHF. For the CDR3, the DNA is TGCGCCAGCAGCCAAGATAGTCCAGGGGGCTATTCACCCCTCCACTTT.